This T cell receptor beta chain was recovered during a study of beta chain features in type 1 diabetes. The CDR3 is 18 residues long. Whole-study findings and limits: All four CD4+ subsets of Type 1 diabetes patients contained TCRB CDR3s that were moderately but significantly shorter. PCR might pick shorter templates more often, in the same way for patients and controls.

Note on this clone: Its antigen is not known.

As every portion of the isolated RNA was reverse transcribed, the sequencing read expressed TCRB transcripts. TCRdb keeps only in-frame clones here, not all; method: immunoSEQ multiplex PCR. The repertoire holds about 16,000 clones, around 70% seen once, with 0.79% in the top ten. The receptor's source is a man aged 25 to 40 with type 1 diabetes. Sequencing was carried out using stem cell memory CD4+ T cells from blood. V and J are TRBV21-1 and TRBJ2-2; the table's D call of TRBD1 was not tested on the DNA. TRBV21-1 is a pseudogene locus. The CDR3 sequence: CASSKVRGDRRHTGELFF. Written as DNA, the CDR3 is TGTGCCAGCAGCAAAGTTCGTGGAGACAGAAGACACACCGGGGAGCTGTTTTTT.